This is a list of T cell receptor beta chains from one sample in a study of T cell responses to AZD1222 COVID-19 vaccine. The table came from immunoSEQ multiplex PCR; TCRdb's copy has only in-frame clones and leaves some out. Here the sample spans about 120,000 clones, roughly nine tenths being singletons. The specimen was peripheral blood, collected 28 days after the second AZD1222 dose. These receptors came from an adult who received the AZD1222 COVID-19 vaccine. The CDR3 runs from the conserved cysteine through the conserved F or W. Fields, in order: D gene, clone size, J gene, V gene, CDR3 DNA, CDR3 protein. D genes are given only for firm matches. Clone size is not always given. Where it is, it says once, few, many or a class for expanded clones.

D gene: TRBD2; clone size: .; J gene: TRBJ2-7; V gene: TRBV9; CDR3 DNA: TGTGCCAGCAGCGTAGGTCGTCGGGGGGGATCCTACGAGCAGTACTTC; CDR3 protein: CASSVGRRGGSYEQYF
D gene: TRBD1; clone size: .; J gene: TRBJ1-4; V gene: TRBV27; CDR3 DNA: TGTGCCAGCAGTTTTACCCCCGGGACAGGGAATGAAAAACTGTTTTTT; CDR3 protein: CASSFTPGTGNEKLFF
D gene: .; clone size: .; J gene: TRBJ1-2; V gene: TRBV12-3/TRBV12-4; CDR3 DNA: TGTGCCAGCAGTTTCCCAGGGGTCAATGGCTACACCTTC; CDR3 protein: CASSFPGVNGYTF
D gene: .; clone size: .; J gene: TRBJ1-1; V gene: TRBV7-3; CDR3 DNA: TGTGCCAGCAGCTTACCGGGACACTATAACACTGAAGCTTTCTTT; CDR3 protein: CASSLPGHYNTEAFF
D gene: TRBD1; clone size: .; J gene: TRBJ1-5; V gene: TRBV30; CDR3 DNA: TGTGCCTGGGACAGGGGGGTCTATCAGCCCCAGCATTTT; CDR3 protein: CAWDRGVYQPQHF
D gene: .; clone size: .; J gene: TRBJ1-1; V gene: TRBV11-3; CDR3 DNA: TGTGCCAGCAGCTTACAGGGAACTGAAGCTTTCTTT; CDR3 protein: CASSLQGTEAFF
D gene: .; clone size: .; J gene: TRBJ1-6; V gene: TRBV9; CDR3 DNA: TGTGCCAGCAGCGTCCAAGGGGGAAGCTCCTATAATTCACCCCTCCACTTT; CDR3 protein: CASSVQGGSSYNSPLHF
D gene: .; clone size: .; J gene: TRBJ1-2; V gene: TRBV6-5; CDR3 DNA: TGTGCCAGCAGTTCCTCAGGCTATGGCTACACCTTC; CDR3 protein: CASSSSGYGYTF
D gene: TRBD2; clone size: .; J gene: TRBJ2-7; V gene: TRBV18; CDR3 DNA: TGTGCCAGCTCACCAGAGGGACTAGCGGGAACCTACGAGCAGTACTTC; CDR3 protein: CASSPEGLAGTYEQYF
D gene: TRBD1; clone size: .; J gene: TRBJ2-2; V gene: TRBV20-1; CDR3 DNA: TGCAGTGCTAGTCCAGGGGGCACCGGGGAGCTGTTTTTT; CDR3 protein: CSASPGGTGELFF
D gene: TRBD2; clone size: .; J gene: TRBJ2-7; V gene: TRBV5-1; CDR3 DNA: TGCGCCAGCAGACCCGGGACTAGCGGGGGCGCCTACGAGCAGTACTTC; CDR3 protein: CASRPGTSGGAYEQYF
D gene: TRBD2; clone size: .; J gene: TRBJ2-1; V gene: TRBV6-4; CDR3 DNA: TGTGCCAGCAGCGACGGACTAGCGGGGGGGTACAATGAGCAGTTCTTC; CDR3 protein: CASSDGLAGGYNEQFF
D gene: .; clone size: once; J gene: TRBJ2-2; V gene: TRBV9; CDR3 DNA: TGTGCCAGCAGCGGGGACCCCGGGGAGCTGTTTTTT; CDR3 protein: CASSGDPGELFF
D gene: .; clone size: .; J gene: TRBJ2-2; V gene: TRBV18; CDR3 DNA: TGTGCCAGCTTCGACCTCCTGACAGGAGTCACCGGGGAGCTGTTTTTT; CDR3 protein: CASFDLLTGVTGELFF
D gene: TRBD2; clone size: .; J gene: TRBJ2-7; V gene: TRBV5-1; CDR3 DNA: TGCGCCAGCAGCGTCACTAGCGGGGTCTCCTACGAGCAGTACTTC; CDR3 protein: CASSVTSGVSYEQYF
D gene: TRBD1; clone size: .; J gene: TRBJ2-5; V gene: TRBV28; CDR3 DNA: TGTGCCAGCCTCGACAGGGAGAATAGAGAGACCCAGTACTTC; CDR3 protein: CASLDRENRETQYF
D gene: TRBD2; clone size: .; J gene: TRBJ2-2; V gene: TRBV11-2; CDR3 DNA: TGTGCCAGCAGCGAAGAAGGACTAGCTCCGCTGTTTTTT; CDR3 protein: CASSEEGLAPLFF
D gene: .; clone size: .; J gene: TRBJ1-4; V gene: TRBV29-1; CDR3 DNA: TGCAGCGTTGCAGGGGCCGGAGCTAATGAAAAACTGTTTTTT; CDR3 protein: CSVAGAGANEKLFF
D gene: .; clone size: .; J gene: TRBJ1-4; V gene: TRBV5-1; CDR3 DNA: TGCGCCAGCGGCACAGGCGATATACCTGAAAAACTGTTTTTT; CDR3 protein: CASGTGDIPEKLFF
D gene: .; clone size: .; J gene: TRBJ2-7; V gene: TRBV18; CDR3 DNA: TGTGCCAGCTCCCCCCTGGGCAGCTCCTACGAGCAGTACTTC; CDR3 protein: CASSPLGSSYEQYF
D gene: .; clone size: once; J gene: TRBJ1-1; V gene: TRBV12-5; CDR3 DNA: TGTGCTAGTGGTTTATCCGGGATTGAAGCTTTCTTT; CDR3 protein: CASGLSGIEAFF
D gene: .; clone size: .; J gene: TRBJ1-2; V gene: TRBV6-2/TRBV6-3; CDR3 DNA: TGTGCCAGCAGTTACCCCGACTATGGCTACACCTTC; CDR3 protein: CASSYPDYGYTF
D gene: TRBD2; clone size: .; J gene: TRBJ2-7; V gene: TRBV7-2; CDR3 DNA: TGTGCCAGCAGACCTAGCGGGGTTTACGAGCAGTACTTC; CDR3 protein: CASRPSGVYEQYF
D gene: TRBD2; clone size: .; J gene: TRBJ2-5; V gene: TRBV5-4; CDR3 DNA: TGTGCCAGCAGCCCTACTAGCGGGGGGCCCGAGACCCAGTACTTC; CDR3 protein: CASSPTSGGPETQYF
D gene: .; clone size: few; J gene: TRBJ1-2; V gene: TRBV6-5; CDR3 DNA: TGTGCCAGCAGACCCCGGGGCACAAGCTATGGCTACACCTTC; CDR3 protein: CASRPRGTSYGYTF
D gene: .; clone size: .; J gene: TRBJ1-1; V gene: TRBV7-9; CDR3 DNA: TGTGCCAGCAGCTTGTGGACCCCCTGGACTGAAGCTTTCTTT; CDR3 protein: CASSLWTPWTEAFF
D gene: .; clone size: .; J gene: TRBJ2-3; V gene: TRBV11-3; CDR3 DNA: TGTGCCAGCAGCTCTAGTGCTAGCGCCGGCACGCAGTATTTT; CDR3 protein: CASSSSASAGTQYF
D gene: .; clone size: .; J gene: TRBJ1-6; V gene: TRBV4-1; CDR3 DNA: TGCGCCAGCAGCCAAGAGGGGAAATTAGCTTCACCCCTCCACTTT; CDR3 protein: CASSQEGKLASPLHF
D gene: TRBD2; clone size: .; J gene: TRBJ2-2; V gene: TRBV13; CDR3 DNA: TGTGCCAGCAGGGCGAGACTAGCTGGCGGGGAGCTGTTTTTT; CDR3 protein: CASRARLAGGELFF
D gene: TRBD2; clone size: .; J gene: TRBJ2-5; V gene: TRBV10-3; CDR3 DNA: TGTGCCATCTCAAAAGAGGCAGCGGGGGGGCAGGAGACCCAGTACTTC; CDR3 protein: CAISKEAAGGQETQYF
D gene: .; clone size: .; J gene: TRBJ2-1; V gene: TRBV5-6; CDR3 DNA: TGTGCCAGCAGCTTAGAAACAGCCTACAATGAGCAGTTCTTC; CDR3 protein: CASSLETAYNEQFF
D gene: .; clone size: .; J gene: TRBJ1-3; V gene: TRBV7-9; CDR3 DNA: TGTGCCAGCAGCTACGCGGTTGGTAGCCGCTCTGGAAACACCATATATTTT; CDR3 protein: CASSYAVGSRSGNTIYF
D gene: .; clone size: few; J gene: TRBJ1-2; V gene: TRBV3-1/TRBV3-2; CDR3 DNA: TGTGCCAGCAGCTTTCCCGGGACATCTAACTATGGCTACACCTTC; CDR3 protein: CASSFPGTSNYGYTF
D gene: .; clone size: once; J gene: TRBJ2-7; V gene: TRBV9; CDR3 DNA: TGTGCCAGCAGCGTAACGACAGGAGTCGAGCAGTACTTC; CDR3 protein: CASSVTTGVEQYF
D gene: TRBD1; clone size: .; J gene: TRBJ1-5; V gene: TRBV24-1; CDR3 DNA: TGTGCCACCAGTGATCAGGGGGGGAATCAGCCCCAGCATTTT; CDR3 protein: CATSDQGGNQPQHF
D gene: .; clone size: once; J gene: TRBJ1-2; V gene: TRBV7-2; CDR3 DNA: TGTGCCAGCAGCTTTAAGGGATCACCTACAGGCTACACCTTC; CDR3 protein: CASSFKGSPTGYTF
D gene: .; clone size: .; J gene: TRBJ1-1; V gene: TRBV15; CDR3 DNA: TGTGCCACCAGCAGAGGGGGGACGGTGAACACTGAAGCTTTCTTT; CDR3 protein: CATSRGGTVNTEAFF
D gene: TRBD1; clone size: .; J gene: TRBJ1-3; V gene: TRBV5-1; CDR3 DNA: TGCGCCAGCAGCTTAGCGGGACAGGGAAACACCATATATTTT; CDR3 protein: CASSLAGQGNTIYF
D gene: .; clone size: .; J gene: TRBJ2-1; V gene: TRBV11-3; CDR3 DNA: TGTGCCAGCAGCGTAGACAGCTCCTACAATGAGCAGTTCTTC; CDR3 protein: CASSVDSSYNEQFF
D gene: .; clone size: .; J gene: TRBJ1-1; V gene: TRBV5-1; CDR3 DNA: TGCGCCAGCAGCTTGGAGGTCACCAACACTGAAGCTTTCTTT; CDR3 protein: CASSLEVTNTEAFF
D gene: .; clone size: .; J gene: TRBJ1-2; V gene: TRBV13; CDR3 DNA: TGTGCCAGCAGCTTAGGGGGGGCCTATGGCTACACCTTC; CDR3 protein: CASSLGGAYGYTF
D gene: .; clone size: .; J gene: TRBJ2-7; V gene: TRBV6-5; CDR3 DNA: TGTGCCAGCAGTCCCTCCTACGAGCAGTACTTC; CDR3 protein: CASSPSYEQYF
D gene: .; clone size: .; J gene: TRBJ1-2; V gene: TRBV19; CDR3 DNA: TGTGCCAGTAGTATAGATTTCTCCAGGGGCCGTGGCTACACCTTC; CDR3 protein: CASSIDFSRGRGYTF
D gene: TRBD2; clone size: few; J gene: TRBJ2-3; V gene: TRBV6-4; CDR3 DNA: TGTGCCAGCAGTCTCACTAGCGGGGGGGCAGATACGCAGTATTTT; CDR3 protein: CASSLTSGGADTQYF
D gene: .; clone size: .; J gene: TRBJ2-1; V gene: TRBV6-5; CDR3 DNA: TGTGCCAGCAGTTACTCGGGTAGCTACAATGAGCAGTTCTTC; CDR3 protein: CASSYSGSYNEQFF
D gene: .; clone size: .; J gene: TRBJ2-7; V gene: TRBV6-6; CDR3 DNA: TGTGCCAGCAGCCGCGGACTCTTCTACGAGCAGTACTTC; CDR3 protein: CASSRGLFYEQYF
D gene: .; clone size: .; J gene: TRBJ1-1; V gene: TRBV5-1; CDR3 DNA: TGCGCCAGCCGCAGGGATATGAACACTGAAGCTTTCTTT; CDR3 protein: CASRRDMNTEAFF
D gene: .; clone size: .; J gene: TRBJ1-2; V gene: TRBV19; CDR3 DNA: TGTGCCAGTAGTATCCAGTTCGGTGGCTACACCTTC; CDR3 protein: CASSIQFGGYTF
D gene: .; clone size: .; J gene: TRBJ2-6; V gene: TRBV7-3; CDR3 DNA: TGTGCCAGCAGCTTGGGAGCTCCCAACTCTGGGGCCAACGTCCTGACTTTC; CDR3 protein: CASSLGAPNSGANVLTF
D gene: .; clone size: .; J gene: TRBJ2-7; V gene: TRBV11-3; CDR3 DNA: TGTGCCAGCAGCCTGCAAGGCGACTACGAGCAGTACTTC; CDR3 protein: CASSLQGDYEQYF
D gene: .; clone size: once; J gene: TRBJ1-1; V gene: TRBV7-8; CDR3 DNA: TGTGCCAGCAGCCCGCAGATGCGGAATGAAGCTTTCTTT; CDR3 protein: CASSPQMRNEAFF
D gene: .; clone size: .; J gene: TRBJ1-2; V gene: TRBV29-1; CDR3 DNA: TGCAGCGTTGAGGGAGTAAGGGGCTACACCTTC; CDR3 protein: CSVEGVRGYTF
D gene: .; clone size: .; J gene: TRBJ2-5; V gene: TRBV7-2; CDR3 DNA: TGTGCCAGCAGCTTAGTCCGGGGCCCTCGGGAGACCCAGTACTTC; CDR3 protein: CASSLVRGPRETQYF
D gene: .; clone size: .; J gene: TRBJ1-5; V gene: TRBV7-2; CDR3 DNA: TGTGCCAGCAGCTCCCGAGTCGGGGGGAATCAGCCCCAGCATTTT; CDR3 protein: CASSSRVGGNQPQHF
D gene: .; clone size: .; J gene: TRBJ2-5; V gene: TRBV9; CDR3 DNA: TGTGCCAGCAGCACCCAAGGGGGGGGACTTCAAGAGACCCAGTACTTC; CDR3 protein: CASSTQGGGLQETQYF